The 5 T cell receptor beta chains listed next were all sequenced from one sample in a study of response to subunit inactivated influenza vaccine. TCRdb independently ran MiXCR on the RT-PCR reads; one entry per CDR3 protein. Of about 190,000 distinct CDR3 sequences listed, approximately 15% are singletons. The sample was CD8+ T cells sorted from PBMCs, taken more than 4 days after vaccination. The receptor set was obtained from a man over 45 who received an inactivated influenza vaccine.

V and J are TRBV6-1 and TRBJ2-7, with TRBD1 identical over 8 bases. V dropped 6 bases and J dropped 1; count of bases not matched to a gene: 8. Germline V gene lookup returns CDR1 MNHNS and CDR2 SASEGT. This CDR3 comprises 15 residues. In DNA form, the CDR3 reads TGTGCCAGCAGCCGAGGGACAGGACCATCCTACGAGCAGTACTTC. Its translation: CASSRGTGPSYEQYF.

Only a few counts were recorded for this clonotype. CDR3 bases: TGTGCCAGCAGCCCCCTTGGGGGGTTCGGCACTGAAGCTTTCTTT. Protein: CASSPLGGFGTEAFF. The chain couples TRBV7-2 to TRBJ1-1; D is perhaps TRBD1 (5 bases). From germline, CDR1 is SGHTA and CDR2 FQGNSA. This CDR3 is built from 15 residues. V was pared by 5 bases and J by 4 bases, with 17 bases between.

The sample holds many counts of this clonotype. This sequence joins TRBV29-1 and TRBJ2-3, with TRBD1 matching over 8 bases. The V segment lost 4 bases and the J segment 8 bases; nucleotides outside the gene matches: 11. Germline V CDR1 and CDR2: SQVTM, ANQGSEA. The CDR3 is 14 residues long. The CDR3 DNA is TGCAGCGTTGGACAGGGGATTAGGGTCGGTACGCAGTATTTT. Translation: CSVGQGIRVGTQYF.

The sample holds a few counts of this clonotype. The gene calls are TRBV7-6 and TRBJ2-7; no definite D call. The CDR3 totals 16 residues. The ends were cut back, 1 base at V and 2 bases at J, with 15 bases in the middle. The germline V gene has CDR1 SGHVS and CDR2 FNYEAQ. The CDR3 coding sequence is TGTGCCAGCAGCTTAGAGGTGTCAGCGAGTACCTACGAGCAGTACTTC. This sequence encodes CASSLEVSASTYEQYF. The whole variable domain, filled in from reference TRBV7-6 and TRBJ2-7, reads GAGVSQSPRYKVTKRGQDVALRCDPISGHVSLYWYRQALGQGPEFLTYFNYEAQQDKSGLPNDRFSAERPEGSISTLTIQRTEQRDSAMYRCASSLEVSASTYEQYFGPGTRLTVT.

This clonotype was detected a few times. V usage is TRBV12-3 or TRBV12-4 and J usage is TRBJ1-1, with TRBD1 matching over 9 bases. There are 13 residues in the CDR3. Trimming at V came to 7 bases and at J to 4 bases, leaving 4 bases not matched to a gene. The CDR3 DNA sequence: TGTGCCAGCACTCCGGGACAGGGCACTGAAGCTTTCTTT. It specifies CASTPGQGTEAFF.